This T cell receptor (beta chain) is from a study of blood T cell repertoires in COVID-19. Using immunoSEQ multiplex PCR, the repertoire was profiled, and TCRdb retains in-frame clones only, with some absent. Here the sample spans roughly 260,000 clones, 82% being singletons. V lost 5 bases and J lost 0, with 11 bases in between. Germline lookup yields CDR1 LNHDA and CDR2 SQIVND (reference sequence). CDR3 length: 15 residues. This clone was found a few times. This sequence joins TRBV19 and TRBJ2-1; D is ambiguous. The receptor was isolated from a woman of 80 years or more with active or convalescent COVID-19. Sequencing was carried out using peripheral blood. CDR3 sequence reads: CASSGTLHSYNEQFF. The CDR3 nucleotides are TGTGCCAGTAGTGGCACGTTACACTCCTACAATGAGCAGTTCTTC.